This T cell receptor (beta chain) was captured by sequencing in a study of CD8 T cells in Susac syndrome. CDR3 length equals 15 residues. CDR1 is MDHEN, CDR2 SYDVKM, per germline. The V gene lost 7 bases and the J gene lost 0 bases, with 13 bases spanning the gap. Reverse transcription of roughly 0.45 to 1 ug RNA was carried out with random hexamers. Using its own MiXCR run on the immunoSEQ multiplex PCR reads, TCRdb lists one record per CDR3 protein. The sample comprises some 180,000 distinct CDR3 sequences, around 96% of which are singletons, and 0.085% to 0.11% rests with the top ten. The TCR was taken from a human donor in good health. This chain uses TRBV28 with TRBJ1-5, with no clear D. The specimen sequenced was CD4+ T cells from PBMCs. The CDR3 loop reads CASNPQRISNQPQHF. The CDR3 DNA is TGTGCCAGCAACCCCCAGAGGATTAGCAATCAGCCCCAGCATTTT.